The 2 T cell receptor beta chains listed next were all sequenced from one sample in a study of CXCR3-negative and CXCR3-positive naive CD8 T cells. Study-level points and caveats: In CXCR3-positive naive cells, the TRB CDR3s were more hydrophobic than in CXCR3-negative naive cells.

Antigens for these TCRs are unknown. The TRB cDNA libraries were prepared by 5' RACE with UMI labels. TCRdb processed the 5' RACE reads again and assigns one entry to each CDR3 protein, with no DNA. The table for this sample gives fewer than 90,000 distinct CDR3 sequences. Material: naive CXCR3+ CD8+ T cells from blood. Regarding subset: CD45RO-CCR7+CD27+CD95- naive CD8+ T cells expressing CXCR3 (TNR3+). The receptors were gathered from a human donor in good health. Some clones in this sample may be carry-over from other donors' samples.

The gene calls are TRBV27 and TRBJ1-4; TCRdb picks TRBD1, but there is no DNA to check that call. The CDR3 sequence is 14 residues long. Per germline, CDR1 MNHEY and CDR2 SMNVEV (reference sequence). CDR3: CASKPGQGREKLFF.

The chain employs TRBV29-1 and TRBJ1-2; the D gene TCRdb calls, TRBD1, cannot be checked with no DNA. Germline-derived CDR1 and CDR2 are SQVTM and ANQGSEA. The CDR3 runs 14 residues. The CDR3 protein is CSVEGTVLYDGYTF.